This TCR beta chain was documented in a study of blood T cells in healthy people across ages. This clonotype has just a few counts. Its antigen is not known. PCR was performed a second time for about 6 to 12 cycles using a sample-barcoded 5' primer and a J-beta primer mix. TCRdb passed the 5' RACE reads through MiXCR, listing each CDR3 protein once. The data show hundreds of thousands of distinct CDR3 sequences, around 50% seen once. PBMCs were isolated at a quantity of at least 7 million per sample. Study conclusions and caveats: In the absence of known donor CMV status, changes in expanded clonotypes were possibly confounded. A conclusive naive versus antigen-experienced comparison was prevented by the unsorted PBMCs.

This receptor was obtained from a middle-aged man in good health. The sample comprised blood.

The CDR3 DNA follows: TGTGCCAGCAGTTGGGAAGGGGCAGAGACCCAGTACTTC. This translates into CASSWEGAETQYF. V gene TRBV28 combines with J gene TRBJ2-5; weak D call: TRBD1 (5 bases). CDR3 length: 13 residues. Germline CDR1 reads MDHEN; CDR2 reads SYDVKM. Trimming cost V 4 bases and J 4 bases, with 10 bases left between them. The full variable domain, in which reference TRBV28 and TRBJ2-5 provide the parts outside the CDR3, is DVKVTQSSRYLVKRTGEKVFLECVQDMDHENMFWYRQDPGLGLRLIYFSYDVKMKEKGDIPEGYSVSREKKERFSLILESASTNQTSMYLCASSWEGAETQYFGPGTRLLVL.